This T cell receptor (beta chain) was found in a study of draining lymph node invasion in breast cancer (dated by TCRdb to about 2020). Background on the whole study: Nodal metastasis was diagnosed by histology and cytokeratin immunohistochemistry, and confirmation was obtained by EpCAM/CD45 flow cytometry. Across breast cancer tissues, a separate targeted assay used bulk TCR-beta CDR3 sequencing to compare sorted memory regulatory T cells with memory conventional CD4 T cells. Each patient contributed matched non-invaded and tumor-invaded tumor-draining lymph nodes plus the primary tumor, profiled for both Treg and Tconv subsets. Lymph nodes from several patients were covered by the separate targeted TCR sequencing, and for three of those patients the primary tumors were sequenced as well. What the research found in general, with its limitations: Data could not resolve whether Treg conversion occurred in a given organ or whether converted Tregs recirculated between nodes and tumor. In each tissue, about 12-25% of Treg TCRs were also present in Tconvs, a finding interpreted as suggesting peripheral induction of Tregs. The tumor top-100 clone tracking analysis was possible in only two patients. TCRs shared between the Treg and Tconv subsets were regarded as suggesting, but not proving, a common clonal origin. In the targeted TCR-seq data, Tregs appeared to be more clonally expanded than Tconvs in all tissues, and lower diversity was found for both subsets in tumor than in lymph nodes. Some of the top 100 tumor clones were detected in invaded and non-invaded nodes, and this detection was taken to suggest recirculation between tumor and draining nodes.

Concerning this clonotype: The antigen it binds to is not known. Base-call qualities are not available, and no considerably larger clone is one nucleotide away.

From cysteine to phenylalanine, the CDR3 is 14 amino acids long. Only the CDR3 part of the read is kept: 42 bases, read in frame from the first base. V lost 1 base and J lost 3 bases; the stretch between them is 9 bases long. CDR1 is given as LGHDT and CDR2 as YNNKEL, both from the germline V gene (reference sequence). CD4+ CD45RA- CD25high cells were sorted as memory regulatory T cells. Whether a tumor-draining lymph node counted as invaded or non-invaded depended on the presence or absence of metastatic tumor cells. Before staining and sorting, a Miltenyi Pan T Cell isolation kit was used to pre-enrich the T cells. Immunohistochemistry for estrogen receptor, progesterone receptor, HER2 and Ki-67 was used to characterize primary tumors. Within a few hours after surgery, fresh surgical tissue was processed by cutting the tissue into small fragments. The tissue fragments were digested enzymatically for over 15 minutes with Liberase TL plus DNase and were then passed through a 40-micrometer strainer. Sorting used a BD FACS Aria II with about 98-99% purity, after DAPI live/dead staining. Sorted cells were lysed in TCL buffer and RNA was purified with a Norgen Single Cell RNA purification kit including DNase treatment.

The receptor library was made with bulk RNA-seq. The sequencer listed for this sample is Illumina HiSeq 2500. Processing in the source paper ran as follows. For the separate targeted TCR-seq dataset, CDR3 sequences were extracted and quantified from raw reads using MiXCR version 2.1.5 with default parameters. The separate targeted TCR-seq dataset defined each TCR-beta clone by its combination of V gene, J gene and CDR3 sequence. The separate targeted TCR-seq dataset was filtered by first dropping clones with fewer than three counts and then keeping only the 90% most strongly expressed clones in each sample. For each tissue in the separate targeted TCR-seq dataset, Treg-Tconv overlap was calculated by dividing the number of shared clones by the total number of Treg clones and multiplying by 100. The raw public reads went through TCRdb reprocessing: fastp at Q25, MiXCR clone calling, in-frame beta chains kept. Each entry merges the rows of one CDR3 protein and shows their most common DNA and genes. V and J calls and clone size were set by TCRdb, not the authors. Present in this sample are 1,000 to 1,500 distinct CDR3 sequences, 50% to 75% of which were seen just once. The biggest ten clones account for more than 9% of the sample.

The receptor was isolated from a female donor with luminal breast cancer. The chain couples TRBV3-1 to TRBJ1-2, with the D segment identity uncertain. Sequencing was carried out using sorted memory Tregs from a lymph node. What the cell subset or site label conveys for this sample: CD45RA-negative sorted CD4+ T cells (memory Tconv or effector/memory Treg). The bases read TGTGCCAGCAGCCAAGCCGCAGGAGACTATGGCTACACCTTC. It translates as CASSQAAGDYGYTF.